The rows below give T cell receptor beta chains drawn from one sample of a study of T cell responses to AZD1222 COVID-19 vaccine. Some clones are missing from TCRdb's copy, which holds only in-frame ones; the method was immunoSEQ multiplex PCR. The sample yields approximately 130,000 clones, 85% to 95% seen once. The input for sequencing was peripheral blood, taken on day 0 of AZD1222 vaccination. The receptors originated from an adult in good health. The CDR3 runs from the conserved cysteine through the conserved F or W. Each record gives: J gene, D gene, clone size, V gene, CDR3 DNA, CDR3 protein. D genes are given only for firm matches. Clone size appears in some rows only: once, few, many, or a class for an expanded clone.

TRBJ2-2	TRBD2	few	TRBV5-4	TGTGCCAGCAGCCCAGCTAGCGGGGGGGACACCGGGGAGCTGTTTTTT	CASSPASGGDTGELFF
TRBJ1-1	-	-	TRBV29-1	TGCAGCGTTGAAGATTTTTTGACAGTTGAAGCTTTCTTT	CSVEDFLTVEAFF
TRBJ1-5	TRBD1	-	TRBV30	TGTGCCTGGAGCCCCGCGGACAGGGAGGGTCAGCCCCAGCATTTT	CAWSPADREGQPQHF
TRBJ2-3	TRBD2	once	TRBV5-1	TGCGCCAGCAGCTTGGCGTCGGGAGGCGCAGATACGCAGTATTTT	CASSLASGGADTQYF
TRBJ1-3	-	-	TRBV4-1	TGCGCCAGCAGCCAAGGACACTCTGGAAACACCATATATTTT	CASSQGHSGNTIYF
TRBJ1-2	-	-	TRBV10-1	TGCGCCAGCAGTGATCAGATCAACTATGGCTACACCTTC	CASSDQINYGYTF
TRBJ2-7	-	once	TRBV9	TGTGCCAGCAGCGTAGGCGGGGGCGGGTACGAGCAGTACTTC	CASSVGGGGYEQYF
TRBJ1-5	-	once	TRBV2	TGTGCCAGCAGTGCTCCAGGGAATAGCAATCAGCCCCAGCATTTT	CASSAPGNSNQPQHF
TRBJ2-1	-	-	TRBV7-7	TGTGCTAGCAGCTTAGAGGGCCACAATGAGCAGTTCTTC	CASSLEGHNEQFF
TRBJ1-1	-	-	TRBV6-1	TGTGCCAGCAGTGAAGCCTCGTCTCCACTAAACACTGAAGCTTTCTTT	CASSEASSPLNTEAFF
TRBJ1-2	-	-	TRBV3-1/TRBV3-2	TGTGCCAGCAGCCAAGGAGAGGGTGTCTACACCTTC	CASSQGEGVYTF
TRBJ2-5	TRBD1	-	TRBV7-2	TGTGCCAGCAGCAACCAGGGGGCCCAGGCGGAGACCCAGTACTTC	CASSNQGAQAETQYF
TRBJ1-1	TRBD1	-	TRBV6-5	TGTGCCAGCAGTAGGGCGACAGGGTCCACTGAAGCTTTCTTT	CASSRATGSTEAFF
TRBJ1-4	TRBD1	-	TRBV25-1	TGTGCCAGCAGCCGGACAGGGGGCTATGAAAAACTGTTTTTT	CASSRTGGYEKLFF
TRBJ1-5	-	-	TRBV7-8	TGTGCCAGCAGCTTAGAGGGAGTCCCTAGGCAGCCCCAGCATTTT	CASSLEGVPRQPQHF
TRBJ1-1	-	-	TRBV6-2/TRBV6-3	TGTGCCAGCAGTTATATGGGGGTGCCCCTTGAAGCTTTCTTT	CASSYMGVPLEAFF
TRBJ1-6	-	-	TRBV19	TGTGCCAGTTCCTGGCGGAGCTCCTATAATTCACCCCTCCACTTT	CASSWRSSYNSPLHF
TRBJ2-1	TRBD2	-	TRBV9	TGTGCCAGCAGCGTGAGCGGGGGGGCCTCTGAGCAGTTCTTC	CASSVSGGASEQFF
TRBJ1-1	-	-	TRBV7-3	TGTGCCAGCAGCTCCCTCTCGGCGGGCACTGAAGCTTTCTTT	CASSSLSAGTEAFF
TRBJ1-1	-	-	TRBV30	TGTGCCTGGAGTGTACTTTCGAACACTGAAGCTTTCTTT	CAWSVLSNTEAFF
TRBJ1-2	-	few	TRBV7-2	TGTGCCAGCAGCTTAGTCGGTCTCAATCCTAACTATGGCTACACCTTC	CASSLVGLNPNYGYTF
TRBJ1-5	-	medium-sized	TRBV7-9	TGTGCCAGCAGCCCAGGGGACCTTCAGGGTAATCAGCCCCAGCATTTT	CASSPGDLQGNQPQHF
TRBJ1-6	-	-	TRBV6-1	TGTGCCAGCAGTGAAGGGCAGTTCCAAGCCTATAATTCACCCCTCCACTTT	CASSEGQFQAYNSPLHF
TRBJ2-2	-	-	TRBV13	TGTGCCAGCAGCTTCCTAACCAACACCGGGGAGCTGTTTTTT	CASSFLTNTGELFF
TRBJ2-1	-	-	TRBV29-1	TGCAGCGTTGAAGCTCCGACGGGGCAGTTCTTC	CSVEAPTGQFF
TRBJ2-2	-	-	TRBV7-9	TGTGCCAGCAGCCGCCCCATGTTGACCGGGGAGCTGTTTTTT	CASSRPMLTGELFF
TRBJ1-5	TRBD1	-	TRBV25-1	TGTGCCAGCAGTGGAAGGACAGGGCCCGATCAGCCCCAGCATTTT	CASSGRTGPDQPQHF
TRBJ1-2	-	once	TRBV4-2	TGTGCCAGCAGCCAAGATTCGACTGCAAGTTACACCTTC	CASSQDSTASYTF
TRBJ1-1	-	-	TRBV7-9	TGTGCCAGCACCCCGTGGGAGGGTTTTAGAGCTTTCTTT	CASTPWEGFRAFF
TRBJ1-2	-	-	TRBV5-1	TGCGCCAGCAGGGCAGAACGGGCAGTCTATGGCTACACCTTC	CASRAERAVYGYTF
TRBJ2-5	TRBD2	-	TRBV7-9	TGTGCCAGCAGCTTCCCGGGACTAGCGGGGCAAGAGACCCAGTACTTC	CASSFPGLAGQETQYF
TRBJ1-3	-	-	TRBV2	TGTGCCAGCAGTGAACAGTCTGGAAACACCATATATTTT	CASSEQSGNTIYF
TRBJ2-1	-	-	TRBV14	TGTGCCAGCAGGCCGGCGGGGGCACCCTACAATGAGCAGTTCTTC	CASRPAGAPYNEQFF
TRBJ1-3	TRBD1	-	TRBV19	TGTGCCAGTAGTGTCTGGGACAGGAGCTCTGGAAACACCATATATTTT	CASSVWDRSSGNTIYF
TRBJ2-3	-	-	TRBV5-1	TGCGCCAGCAGCTTGGCGGGCGATAGCACAGATACGCAGTATTTT	CASSLAGDSTDTQYF
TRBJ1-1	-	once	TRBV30	TGTGCCTGGGGCAGGGGGAACACTGAAGCTTTCTTT	CAWGRGNTEAFF
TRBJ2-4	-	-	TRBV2	TGTGCCAGCAGTGAAGCGGGTAGAGCCAAAAACATTCAGTACTTC	CASSEAGRAKNIQYF
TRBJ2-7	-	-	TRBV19	TGTGCCAGTAGGGGTCCGGGAGTCTACGAGCAGTACTTC	CASRGPGVYEQYF
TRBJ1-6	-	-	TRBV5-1	TGCGCCAGCAGCTTTACGGGCGGCTCCTATAATTCACCCCTCCACTTT	CASSFTGGSYNSPLHF
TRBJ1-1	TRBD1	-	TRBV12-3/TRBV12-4	TGTGCCAGCAGTCAGCAGGGGGCTGAAGCTTTCTTT	CASSQQGAEAFF
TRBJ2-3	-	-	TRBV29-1	TGCAGCGTTGAAAACGTGAAAAGCACAGATACGCAGTATTTT	CSVENVKSTDTQYF
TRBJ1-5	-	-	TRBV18	TGTGCCAGCTCACCGCAGGGCAATAGCAATCAGCCCCAGCATTTT	CASSPQGNSNQPQHF
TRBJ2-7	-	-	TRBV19	TGTGCCAGTAGTATAAATCCACAGGCGCCCTCCTACGAGCAGTACTTC	CASSINPQAPSYEQYF
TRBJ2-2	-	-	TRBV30	TGTGCCTGGAGTTTGGGGGCCCGGACCACCGGGGAGCTGTTTTTT	CAWSLGARTTGELFF
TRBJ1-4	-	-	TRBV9	TGTGCCAGCAGCCTTCTAGGGGGGAGATCGGAAAAACTGTTTTTT	CASSLLGGRSEKLFF
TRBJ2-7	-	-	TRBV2	TGTGCCAGCAGTCAAGGACCGGCCCTCTACGAGCAGTACTTC	CASSQGPALYEQYF
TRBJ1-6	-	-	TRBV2	TGTGCCAGCAGTGACTTTGGGCAGGGAAAAACCCTCAGGTCACCCCTCCACTTT	CASSDFGQGKTLRSPLHF
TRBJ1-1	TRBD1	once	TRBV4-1	TGCGCCAGCAGCCAAGCCAGGGGGGGGACTGAAGCTTTCTTT	CASSQARGGTEAFF
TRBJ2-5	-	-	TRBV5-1	TGCGCCAGCAGCTTGGCCGGGACCGTGGAAGAGACCCAGTACTTC	CASSLAGTVEETQYF
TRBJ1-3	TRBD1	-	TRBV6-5	TGTGCCAGCAGTTACTCGGCCCTACAGGGGGCGAACACCATATATTTT	CASSYSALQGANTIYF
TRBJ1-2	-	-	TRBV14	TGTGCCAGCAGCCAAACGGCCTATGGCTACACCTTC	CASSQTAYGYTF
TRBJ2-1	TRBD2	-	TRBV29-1	TGCAGCGTTGAAGAAGGGAGGACTAGCGGGGGTTTTAATGAGCAGTTCTTC	CSVEEGRTSGGFNEQFF
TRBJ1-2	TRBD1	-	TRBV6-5	TGTGCCAGCAGTTACGGTCCAGGGGGGCGTTATGGCTACACCTTC	CASSYGPGGRYGYTF